The 5 T cell receptor beta chains in this list originate from one sample, sequenced in a study of T cell responses to AZD1222 COVID-19 vaccine. Assay used: immunoSEQ multiplex PCR; TCRdb lists only in-frame clones, some missing. This sample carries roughly 100,000 clones, about 88% of them seen once, and the ten largest clones take approximately 5%. The sequencing here drew on peripheral blood, taken on day 0 of AZD1222 vaccination. The receptors derive from an adult in good health.

This clone was detected only once. This rearrangement joins TRBV4-3 to TRBJ1-2; D uncertain. V lost 4 bases and J 0 bases, leaving 12 bases between the germline ends. This CDR3 region has 15 residues. Germline V lookup: CDR1 LGHNA, CDR2 YSLEER. The chain's CDR3 is CASSPVGLSNYGYTF. Written as DNA, the CDR3 is TGCGCCAGCAGCCCGGTTGGACTATCTAACTATGGCTACACCTTC.

The sample holds a few counts of this clone. V and J are TRBV6-5 and TRBJ1-6, with D tentatively TRBD1 (6 bases). Trimming took off 0 bases at V and 6 bases at J, with 12 bases between the two ends. The germline V gene encodes CDR1 MNHEY and CDR2 SVGAGI. The CDR3 length is 16 residues. The CDR3 sequence: CASSYSGGLANSPLHF. The CDR3 nucleotides are TGTGCCAGCAGTTACTCCGGGGGGCTGGCTAATTCACCCCTCCACTTT.

The CDR3 coding sequence is TGTGCCAGCAGCTCCGGGGTAGCGGGATTCGCAGATACGCAGTATTTT. It specifies CASSSGVAGFADTQYF. This chain links TRBV5-4 with TRBJ2-3; 8 nucleotides line up with TRBD2. The V and J ends lost 3 bases and 4 bases, in that order; junction bases with no gene match: 10. Germline CDR1 SGHNT, CDR2 YYREEE (reference sequence). This CDR3 has 16 residues.

The chain combines TRBV5-6 with TRBJ2-7, with D possibly TRBD1 on 5 matching bases. The CDR3 contains 13 residues. The V end was cut by 0 bases, the J end by 3 bases, with 7 bases between. In germline, CDR1 is SGHDT, CDR2 YYEEEE. The CDR3 nucleotides are TGTGCCAGCAGCTTGGTGGGGCGCTACGAGCAGTACTTC. Residues: CASSLVGRYEQYF. The full variable domain, with the rest looked up from reference TRBV5-6 and TRBJ2-7, is DAGVTQSPTHLIKTRGQQVTLRCSPKSGHDTVSWYQQALGQGPQFIFQYYEEEERQRGNFPDRFSGHQFPNYSSELNVNALLLGDSALYLCASSLVGRYEQYFGPGTRLTVT.

V gene TRBV5-1 combines with J gene TRBJ1-3; 8 bases are a match to TRBD1. J gave up 3 bases and V 3 bases, and 5 bases lay outside the gene matches. CDR3 length: 15 amino acids. Germline V gene sequence: CDR1 SGHRS, CDR2 YFSETQ. CDR3 nucleotides: TGCGCCAGCAGCTCTGGACAGGGAGGTGGAAACACCATATATTTT. This translates into CASSSGQGGGNTIYF.